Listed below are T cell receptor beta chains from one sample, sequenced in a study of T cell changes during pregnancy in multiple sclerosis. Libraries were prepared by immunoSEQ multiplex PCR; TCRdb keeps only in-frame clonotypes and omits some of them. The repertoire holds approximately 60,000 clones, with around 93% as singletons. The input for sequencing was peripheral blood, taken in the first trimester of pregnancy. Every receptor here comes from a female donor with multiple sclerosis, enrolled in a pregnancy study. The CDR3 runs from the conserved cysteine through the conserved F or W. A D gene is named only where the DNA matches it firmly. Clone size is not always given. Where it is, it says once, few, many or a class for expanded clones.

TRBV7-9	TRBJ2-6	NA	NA	TGTGCCAGCAGCTTAGCCGGAGAGGGAGCTGGGGCCAACGTCCTGACTTTC	CASSLAGEGAGANVLTF
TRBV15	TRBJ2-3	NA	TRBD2	TGTGCCACCAGCAGGGAACGTAGCGGGGTGAAAGATACGCAGTATTTT	CATSRERSGVKDTQYF
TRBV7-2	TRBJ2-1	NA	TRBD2	TGTGCCAGCAGCTTAGGTAGCGGGACCTACAATGAGCAGTTCTTC	CASSLGSGTYNEQFF
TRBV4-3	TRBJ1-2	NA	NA	TGCGCCAGCAGCCAAGAGGGAGGGGCGTCCGGCTACACCTTC	CASSQEGGASGYTF
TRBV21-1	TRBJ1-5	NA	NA	TGTGCCAGCAGCAAAAAGGGAAAAGGCGGGTGCAATCAGCCCCAGCATTTT	CASSKKGKGGCNQPQHF
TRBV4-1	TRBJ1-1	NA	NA	TGCGCCAGCAGTCGTGGTGAGGACACTGAAGCTTTCTTT	CASSRGEDTEAFF
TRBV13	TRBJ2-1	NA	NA	TGTGCCAGCACCACTCCCGGGGAGCAGTTCTTC	CASTTPGEQFF
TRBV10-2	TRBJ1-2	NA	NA	TGCGCCAGCACCGGATCCCGACACATCTATGGCTACACCTTC	CASTGSRHIYGYTF
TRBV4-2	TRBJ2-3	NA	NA	TGTGCCAGCAGCCAAGAATATCGGGGGAGGACAGATACGCAGTATTTT	CASSQEYRGRTDTQYF
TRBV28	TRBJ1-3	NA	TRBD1	TGTGCCAGCAGTAGGACAGGCTCTGGAAACACCATATATTTT	CASSRTGSGNTIYF
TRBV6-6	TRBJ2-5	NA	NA	TGTGCCAGCCAGCGGCCAACAGCAAAAGAGACCCAGTACTTC	CASQRPTAKETQYF
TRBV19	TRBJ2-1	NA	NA	TGTGCCAGTAAACCCCCGGGACTTGACAATGAGCAGTTCTTC	CASKPPGLDNEQFF
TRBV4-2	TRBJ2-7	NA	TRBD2	TGTGCCAGCAGCCAACAACAGGGACTAGCGGGAGGGAACGAGCAGTACTTC	CASSQQQGLAGGNEQYF
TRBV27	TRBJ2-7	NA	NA	TGTGCCAGCAGTTCCCTCAAACTCTCCCGGACGGACTGGGATACCTACGAGCAGTACTTC	CASSSLKLSRTDWDTYEQYF
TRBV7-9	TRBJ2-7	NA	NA	TGTGCCAGCAGCATAAGACAGGGAGGTCCCAACGAGCAGTACTTC	CASSIRQGGPNEQYF
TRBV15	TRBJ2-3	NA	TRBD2	TGTGCCACCAGTGAAACTAGCGGGGGCACAGATACGCAGTATTTT	CATSETSGGTDTQYF
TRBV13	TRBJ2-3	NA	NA	TGTGCCAGCAGGGACAAGTACACAGATACGCAGTATTTT	CASRDKYTDTQYF
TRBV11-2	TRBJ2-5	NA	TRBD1	TGTGCCAGCAGCTTAGGTACAGGGGGAGAGACCCAGTACTTC	CASSLGTGGETQYF
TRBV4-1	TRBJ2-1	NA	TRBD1	TGCGCCAGCAGCCAAGAGAGTTCGGGTGTGGCGGGACAGGGTGAGCAGTTCTTC	CASSQESSGVAGQGEQFF
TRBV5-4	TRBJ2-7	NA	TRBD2	TGTGCCAGCAGCTTGGAACCCCGGGAGGACTCCTACGAGCAGTACTTC	CASSLEPREDSYEQYF
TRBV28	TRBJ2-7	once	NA	TGTGCCAGCAGCCACAGACAGTCGCACTCCTACGAGCAGTACTTC	CASSHRQSHSYEQYF
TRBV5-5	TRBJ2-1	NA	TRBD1	TGTGCCAGCAGCTTGGCCCGGACAGGGGGGACCTACAATGAGCAGTTCTTC	CASSLARTGGTYNEQFF
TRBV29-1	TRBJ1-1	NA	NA	TGCAGCGTGTGGGTTGGTTTGAGCGCTGAAGCTTTCTTT	CSVWVGLSAEAFF
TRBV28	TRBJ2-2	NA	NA	TGTGCCAGCAGACGTCGCAGGGGCGCGAGCACCGGGGAGCTGTTTTTT	CASRRRRGASTGELFF
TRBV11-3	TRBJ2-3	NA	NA	TGTGCCAGCAGCGCGGTGTTGGGTTTTGGCACAGATACGCAGTATTTT	CASSAVLGFGTDTQYF
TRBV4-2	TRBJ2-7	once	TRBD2	TGTGCCAGCAGCCAAGATATCGGGAGCGGGAGCTCCTACGAGCAGTACTTC	CASSQDIGSGSSYEQYF
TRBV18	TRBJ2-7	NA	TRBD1	TGTGCCAGCTCACAGGGGAGACAGGGCCTGCAGTACTTC	CASSQGRQGLQYF
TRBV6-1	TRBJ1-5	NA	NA	TGTGCCAGCAGTGAGACGGGAAGTAGCAATCAGCCCCAGCATTTT	CASSETGSSNQPQHF
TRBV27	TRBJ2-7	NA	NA	TGTGCCAGCACGAATGCAGGGGATGACGAGCAGTACTTC	CASTNAGDDEQYF
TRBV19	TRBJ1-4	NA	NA	TGTGCCAGTAGTCCCAGACAGGCACCTAATGAAAAACTGTTTTTT	CASSPRQAPNEKLFF
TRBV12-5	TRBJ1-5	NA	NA	TGTGCTAGTGGTTTGGTACTCGGGGGATACTATCAGCCCCAGCATTTT	CASGLVLGGYYQPQHF
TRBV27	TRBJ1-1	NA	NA	TGTGCCAGCAGTTTTCGGCCCTCAGGGGAATCCGGAGGAGCTTTCTTT	CASSFRPSGESGGAFF
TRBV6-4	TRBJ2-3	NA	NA	TGTGCCAGCAGTCGTACTAGCCTTAACACAGATACGCAGTATTTT	CASSRTSLNTDTQYF
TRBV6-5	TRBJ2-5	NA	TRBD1	TGTGCCAGCAGAGGGACAGGGGAGACCCAGTACTTC	CASRGTGETQYF
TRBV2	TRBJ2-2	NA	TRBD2	TGTGCCAGCAGTGATCCTGGACTAGTTACCGGGGAGCTGTTTTTT	CASSDPGLVTGELFF
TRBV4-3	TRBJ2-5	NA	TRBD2	TGCGCCAGCAGCCAAGATCTAGCGGGAGACCCTTGGAAGACCCAGTACTTC	CASSQDLAGDPWKTQYF
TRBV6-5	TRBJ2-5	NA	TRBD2	TGTGCCAGCGGGCCTAACACTGCGGGAGGGCAGACCCAGTACTTC	CASGPNTAGGQTQYF
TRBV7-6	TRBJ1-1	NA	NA	TGTGCCAGCAGCTCCCGGTCCAACACTGAAGCTTTCTTT	CASSSRSNTEAFF
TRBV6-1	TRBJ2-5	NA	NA	TGTGCCAGCAGTGAAGTACAGCAAGAGACCCAGTACTTC	CASSEVQQETQYF
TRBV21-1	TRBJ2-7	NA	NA	TGTGCCAGCAGTCAAGCAAGTGGTTCTCGTGTACAGGGACACATCTACGAGCAGTACTTC	CASSQASGSRVQGHIYEQYF
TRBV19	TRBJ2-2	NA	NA	TGTGCCAGTAGTATATTAGGCGGAAGAAGCGGGGAGCTGTTTTTT	CASSILGGRSGELFF
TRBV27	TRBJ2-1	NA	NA	TGTGCCAGCAGTCGAGCGGGACAGGCGCCCAATGAGCAGTTCTTC	CASSRAGQAPNEQFF
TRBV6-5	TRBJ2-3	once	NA	TGTGCCAGCAGTTACTCCTTCGCGGCTAGCACAGATACGCAGTATTTT	CASSYSFAASTDTQYF
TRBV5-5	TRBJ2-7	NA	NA	TGTGCCAGCAGCTTGGTGTCCCGCGAGCAGTACTTC	CASSLVSREQYF